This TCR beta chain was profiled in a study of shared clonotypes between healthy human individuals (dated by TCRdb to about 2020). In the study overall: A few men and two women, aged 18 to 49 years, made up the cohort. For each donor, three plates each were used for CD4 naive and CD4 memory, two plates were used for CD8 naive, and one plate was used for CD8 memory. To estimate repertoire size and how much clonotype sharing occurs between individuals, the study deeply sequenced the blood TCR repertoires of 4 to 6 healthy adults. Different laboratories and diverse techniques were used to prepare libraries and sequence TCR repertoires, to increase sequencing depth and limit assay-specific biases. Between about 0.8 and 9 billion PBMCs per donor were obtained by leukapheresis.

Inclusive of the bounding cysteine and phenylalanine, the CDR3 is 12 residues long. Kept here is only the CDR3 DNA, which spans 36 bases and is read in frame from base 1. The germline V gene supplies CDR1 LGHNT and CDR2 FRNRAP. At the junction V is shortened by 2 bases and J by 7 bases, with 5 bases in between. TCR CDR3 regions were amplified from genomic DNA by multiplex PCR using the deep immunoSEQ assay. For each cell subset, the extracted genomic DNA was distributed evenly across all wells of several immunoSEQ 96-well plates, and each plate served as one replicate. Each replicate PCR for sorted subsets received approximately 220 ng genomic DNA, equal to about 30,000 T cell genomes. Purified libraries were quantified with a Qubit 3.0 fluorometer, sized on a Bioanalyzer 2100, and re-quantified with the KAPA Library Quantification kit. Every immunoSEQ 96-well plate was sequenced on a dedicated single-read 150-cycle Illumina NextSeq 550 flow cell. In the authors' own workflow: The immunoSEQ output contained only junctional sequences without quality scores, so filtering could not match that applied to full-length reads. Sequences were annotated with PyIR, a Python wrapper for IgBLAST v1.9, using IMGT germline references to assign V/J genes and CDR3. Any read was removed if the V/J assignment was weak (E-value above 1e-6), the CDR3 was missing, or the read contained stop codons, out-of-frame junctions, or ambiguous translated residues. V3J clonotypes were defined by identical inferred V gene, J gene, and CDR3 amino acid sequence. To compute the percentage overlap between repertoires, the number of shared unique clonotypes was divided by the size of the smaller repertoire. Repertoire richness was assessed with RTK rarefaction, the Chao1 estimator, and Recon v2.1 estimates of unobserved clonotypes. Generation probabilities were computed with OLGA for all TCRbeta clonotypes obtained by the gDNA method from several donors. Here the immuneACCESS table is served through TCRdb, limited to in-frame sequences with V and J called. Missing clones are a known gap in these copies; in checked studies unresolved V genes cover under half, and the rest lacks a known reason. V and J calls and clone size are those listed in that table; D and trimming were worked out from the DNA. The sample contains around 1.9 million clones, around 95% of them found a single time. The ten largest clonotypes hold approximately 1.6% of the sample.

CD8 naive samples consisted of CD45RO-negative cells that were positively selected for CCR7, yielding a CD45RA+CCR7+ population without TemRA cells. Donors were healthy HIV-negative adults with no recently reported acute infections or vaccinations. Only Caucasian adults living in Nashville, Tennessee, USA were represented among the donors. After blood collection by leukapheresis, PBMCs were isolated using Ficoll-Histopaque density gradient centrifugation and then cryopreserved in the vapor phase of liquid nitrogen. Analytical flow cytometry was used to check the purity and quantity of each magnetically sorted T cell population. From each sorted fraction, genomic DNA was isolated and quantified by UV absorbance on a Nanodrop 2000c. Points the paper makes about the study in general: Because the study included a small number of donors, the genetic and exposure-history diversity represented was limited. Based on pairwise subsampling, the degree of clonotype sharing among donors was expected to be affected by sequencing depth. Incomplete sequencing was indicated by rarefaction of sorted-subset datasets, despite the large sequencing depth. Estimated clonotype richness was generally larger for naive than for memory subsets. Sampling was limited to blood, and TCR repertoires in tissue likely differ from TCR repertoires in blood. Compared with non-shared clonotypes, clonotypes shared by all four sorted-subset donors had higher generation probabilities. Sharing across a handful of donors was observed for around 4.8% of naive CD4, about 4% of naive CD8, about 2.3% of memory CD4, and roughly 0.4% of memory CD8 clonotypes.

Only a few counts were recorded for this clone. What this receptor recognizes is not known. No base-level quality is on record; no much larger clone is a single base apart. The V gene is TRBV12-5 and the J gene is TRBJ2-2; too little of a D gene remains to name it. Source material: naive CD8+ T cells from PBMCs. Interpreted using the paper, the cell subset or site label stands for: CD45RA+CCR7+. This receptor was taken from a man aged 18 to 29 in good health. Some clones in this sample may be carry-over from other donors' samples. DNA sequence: TGTGCTAGTGGTTTGCTTGGCGGGGAGCTGTTTTTT. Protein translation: CASGLLGGELFF.